Listed below are T cell receptor beta chains from one sample, sequenced in a study of neoadjuvant anti-PD-1 for oral cavity cancer. Sequencing was performed with immunoSEQ multiplex PCR; in TCRdb, only in-frame clones are kept and a portion is missing. Found here are 6,000 to 9,500 clones, more than 40% of them singletons; the top ten hold approximately 10%. This material consisted of tumor tissue, taken before nivolumab (anti-PD-1) treatment. These receptors all stem from a person between 40 and 85 years old with oral cavity squamous cell carcinoma. The CDR3 runs from the conserved cysteine through the conserved F or W. A D gene is named only where the DNA matches it firmly. Some rows mark clone size as missing; the rest say once, few, many or name a class of expanded clone.

>TRBD1|TRBJ2-7|TRBV6-5|-
TGTGCCAGCAGATCGGGACAGGGCTACGAGCAGTACTTC
CASRSGQGYEQYF
>-|TRBJ2-1|TRBV6-5|-
TGTGCCAGCAGTTATGGTTCGACCGGGCAGTTCTTC
CASSYGSTGQFF
>-|TRBJ1-1|TRBV19|few
TGTGCCAGTGGTAAGAACACTGAAGCTTTCTTT
CASGKNTEAFF
>-|TRBJ2-7|TRBV21-1|-
TGTGCCAGCAGCAAAGGGGGTGGCGGCCCGCACTACGAGCAGTACTTC
CASSKGGGGPHYEQYF
>TRBD1|TRBJ1-1|TRBV7-9|-
TGTGCCAGCAGAAATCCCCGGACAGGGAGCACTGAAGCTTTCTTT
CASRNPRTGSTEAFF
>-|TRBJ1-5|TRBV6-5|-
TGTGCCGGATACAATCAGCCCCAGCATTTT
CAGYNQPQHF
>-|TRBJ1-2|TRBV30|medium-sized
TGTGCCTGGAGTGACTCCCTTCGGGAGGCGTCGAAGGGCTACACCTTC
CAWSDSLREASKGYTF
>-|TRBJ2-7|TRBV5-1|-
TGCGCCAGCAGCTTGGACGGGACCTACGAGCAGTACTTC
CASSLDGTYEQYF
>TRBD1|TRBJ1-5|TRBV19|-
TGTGCCAGTAGGGGACAGTATAGCAATCAGCCCCAGCATTTT
CASRGQYSNQPQHF
>-|TRBJ2-7|TRBV7-3|-
TGTGCCAGCAGCTTACAGGCAGGGCGGTACGAGCAGTACTTC
CASSLQAGRYEQYF
>-|TRBJ1-5|TRBV5-4|-
TGTGCCAGCAGCTTGGAGGCCCAAGCGAGGCAGCCCCAGCATTTT
CASSLEAQARQPQHF
>TRBD1|TRBJ1-2|TRBV6-5|few
TGTGCCAGCAGGCCGGGGGGGGGACAGACGAAAGGCTACACCTTC
CASRPGGGQTKGYTF
>-|TRBJ2-3|TRBV30|-
TGTGCCTGCCCTATGGAGGGGTGGGCAGATACGCAGTATTTT
CACPMEGWADTQYF
>-|TRBJ2-3|TRBV10-3|few
TGTGCCATCAGTGAGTGGGAGCAAGCAGATACGCAGTATTTT
CAISEWEQADTQYF
>TRBD1|TRBJ1-2|TRBV15|few
TGTGCCACCAGCAGAGACAGGGGGAACTATGGCTACACCTTC
CATSRDRGNYGYTF